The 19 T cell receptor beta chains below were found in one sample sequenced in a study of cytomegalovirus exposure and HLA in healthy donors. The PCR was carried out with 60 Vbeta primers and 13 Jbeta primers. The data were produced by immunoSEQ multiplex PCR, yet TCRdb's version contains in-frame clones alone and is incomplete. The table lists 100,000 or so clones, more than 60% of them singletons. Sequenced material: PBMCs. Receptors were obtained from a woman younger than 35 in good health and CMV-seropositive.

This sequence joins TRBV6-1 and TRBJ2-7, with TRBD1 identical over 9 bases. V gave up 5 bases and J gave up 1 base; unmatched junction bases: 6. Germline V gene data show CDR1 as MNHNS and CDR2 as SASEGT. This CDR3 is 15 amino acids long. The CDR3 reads CASSRGTGWSYEQYF. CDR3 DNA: TGTGCCAGCAGTAGAGGGACAGGGTGGTCCTACGAGCAGTACTTC.

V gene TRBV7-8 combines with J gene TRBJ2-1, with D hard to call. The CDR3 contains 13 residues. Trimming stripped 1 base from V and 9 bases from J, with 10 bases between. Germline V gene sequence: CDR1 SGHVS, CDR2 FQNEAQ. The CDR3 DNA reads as TGTGCCAGCAGCTTAGGTAGAGAGAGTGAGCAGTTCTTC. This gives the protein CASSLGRESEQFF. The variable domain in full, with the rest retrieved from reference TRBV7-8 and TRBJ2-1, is GAGVSQSPRYKVAKRGQDVALRCDPISGHVSLFWYQQALGQGPEFLTYFQNEAQLDKSGLPSDRFFAERPEGSVSTLKIQRTQQEDSAVYLCASSLGRESEQFFGPGTRLTVL.

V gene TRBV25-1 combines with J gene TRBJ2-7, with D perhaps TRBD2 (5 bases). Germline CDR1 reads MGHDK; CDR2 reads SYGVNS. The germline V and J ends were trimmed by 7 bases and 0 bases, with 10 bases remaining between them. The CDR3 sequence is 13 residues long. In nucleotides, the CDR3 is TGTGCCAGCAAAAGCGGAAACTCCTACGAGCAGTACTTC. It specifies CASKSGNSYEQYF.

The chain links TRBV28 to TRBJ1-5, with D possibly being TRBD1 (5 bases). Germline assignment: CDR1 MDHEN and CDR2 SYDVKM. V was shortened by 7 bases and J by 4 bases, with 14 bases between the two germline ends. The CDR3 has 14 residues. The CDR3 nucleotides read TGTGCCAGCACCTTAGGGGTTTGGAATCAGCCCCAGCATTTT. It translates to CASTLGVWNQPQHF.

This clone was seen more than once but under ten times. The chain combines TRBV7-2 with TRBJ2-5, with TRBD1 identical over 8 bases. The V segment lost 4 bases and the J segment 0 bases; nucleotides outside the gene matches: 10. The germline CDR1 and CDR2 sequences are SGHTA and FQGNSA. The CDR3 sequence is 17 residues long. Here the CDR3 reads CASSSDRAISYQETQYF. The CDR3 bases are TGTGCCAGCAGCTCGGACAGGGCGATCTCATACCAAGAGACCCAGTACTTC.

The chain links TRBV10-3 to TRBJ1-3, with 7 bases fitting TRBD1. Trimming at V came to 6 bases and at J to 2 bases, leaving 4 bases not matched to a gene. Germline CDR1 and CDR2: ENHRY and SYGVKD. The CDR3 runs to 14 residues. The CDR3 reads CAIRQTGAGNTIYF. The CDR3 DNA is TGTGCCATCAGGCAAACAGGGGCTGGAAACACCATATATTTT.

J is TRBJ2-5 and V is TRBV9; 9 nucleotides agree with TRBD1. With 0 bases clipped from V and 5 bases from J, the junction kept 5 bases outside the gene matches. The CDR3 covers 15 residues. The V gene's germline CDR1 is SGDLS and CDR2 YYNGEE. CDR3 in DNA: TGTGCCAGCAGCGTAGATACAGGGGGCCGGGAGACCCAGTACTTC. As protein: CASSVDTGGRETQYF.

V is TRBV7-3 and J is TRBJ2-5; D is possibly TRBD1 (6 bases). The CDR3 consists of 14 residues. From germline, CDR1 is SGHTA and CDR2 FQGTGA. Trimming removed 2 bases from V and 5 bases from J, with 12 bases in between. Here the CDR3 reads CASSLSSQGETQYF. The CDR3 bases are TGTGCCAGCAGCTTATCTAGCCAGGGGGAGACCCAGTACTTC.

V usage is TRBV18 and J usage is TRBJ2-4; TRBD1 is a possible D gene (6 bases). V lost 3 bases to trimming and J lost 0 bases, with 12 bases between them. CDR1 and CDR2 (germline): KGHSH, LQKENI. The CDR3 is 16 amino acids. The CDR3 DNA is TGTGCCAGCTCACCCGGACAGCGTCTAGCCAAAAACATTCAGTACTTC. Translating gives CASSPGQRLAKNIQYF.

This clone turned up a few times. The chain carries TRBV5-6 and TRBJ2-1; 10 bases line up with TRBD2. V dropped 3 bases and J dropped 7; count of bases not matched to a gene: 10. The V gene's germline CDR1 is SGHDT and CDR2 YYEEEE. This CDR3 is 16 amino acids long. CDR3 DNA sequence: TGTGCCAGCAGCTCAGTGGCCAGCGGGAGGGAAAATGAGCAGTTCTTC. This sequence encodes CASSSVASGRENEQFF.

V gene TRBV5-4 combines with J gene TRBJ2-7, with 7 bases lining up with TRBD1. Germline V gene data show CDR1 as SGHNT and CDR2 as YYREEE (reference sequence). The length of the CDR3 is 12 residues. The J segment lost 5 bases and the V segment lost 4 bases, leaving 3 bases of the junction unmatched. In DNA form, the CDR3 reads TGTGCCAGCAGCACCGGGACAGACGAGCAGTACTTC. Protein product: CASSTGTDEQYF.

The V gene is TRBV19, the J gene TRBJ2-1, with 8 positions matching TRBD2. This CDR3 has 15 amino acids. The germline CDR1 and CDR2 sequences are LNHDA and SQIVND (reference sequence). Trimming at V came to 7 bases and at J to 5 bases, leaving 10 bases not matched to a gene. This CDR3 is CASKTREGLDNEQFF. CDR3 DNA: TGTGCCAGTAAAACCCGGGAGGGCCTGGACAATGAGCAGTTCTTC.

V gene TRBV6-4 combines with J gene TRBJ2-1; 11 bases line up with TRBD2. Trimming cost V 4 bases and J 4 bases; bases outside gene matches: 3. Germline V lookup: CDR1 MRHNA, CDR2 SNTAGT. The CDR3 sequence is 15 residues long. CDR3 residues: CASSVAGGIYNEQFF. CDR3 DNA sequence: TGTGCCAGCAGTGTAGCGGGAGGGATTTACAATGAGCAGTTCTTC.

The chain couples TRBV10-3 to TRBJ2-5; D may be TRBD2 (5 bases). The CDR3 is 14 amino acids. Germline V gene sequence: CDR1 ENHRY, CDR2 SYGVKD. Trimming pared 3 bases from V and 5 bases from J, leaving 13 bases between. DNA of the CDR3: TGTGCCATCAGTGAATTTGGAGGATGGGAGACCCAGTACTTC. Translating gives CAISEFGGWETQYF.

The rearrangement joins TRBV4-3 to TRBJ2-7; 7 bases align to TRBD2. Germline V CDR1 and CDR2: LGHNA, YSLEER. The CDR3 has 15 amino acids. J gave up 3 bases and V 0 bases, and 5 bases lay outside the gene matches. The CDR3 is CASSQEWREGYEQYF. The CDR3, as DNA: TGCGCCAGCAGCCAAGAGTGGAGGGAGGGCTACGAGCAGTACTTC.

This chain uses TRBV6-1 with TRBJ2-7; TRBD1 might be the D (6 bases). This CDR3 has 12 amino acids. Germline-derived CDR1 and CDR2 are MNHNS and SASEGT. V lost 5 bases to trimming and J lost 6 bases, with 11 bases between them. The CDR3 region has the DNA TGTGCCAGCAGTTTGTGGGGGCCCGAGCAGTACTTC. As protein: CASSLWGPEQYF.

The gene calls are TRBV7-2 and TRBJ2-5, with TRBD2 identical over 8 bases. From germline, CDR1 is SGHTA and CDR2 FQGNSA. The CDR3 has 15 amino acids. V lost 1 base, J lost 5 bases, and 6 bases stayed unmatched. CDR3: CASSLGRLASETQYF. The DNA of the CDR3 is TGTGCCAGCAGCTTAGGTCGACTAGCGAGTGAGACCCAGTACTTC.

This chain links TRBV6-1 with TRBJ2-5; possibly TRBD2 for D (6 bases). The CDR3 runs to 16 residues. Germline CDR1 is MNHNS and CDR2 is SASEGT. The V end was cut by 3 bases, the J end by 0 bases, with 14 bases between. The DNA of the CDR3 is TGTGCCAGCAGTGAGGACGCGGGAACCGACCAAGAGACCCAGTACTTC. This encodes CASSEDAGTDQETQYF.

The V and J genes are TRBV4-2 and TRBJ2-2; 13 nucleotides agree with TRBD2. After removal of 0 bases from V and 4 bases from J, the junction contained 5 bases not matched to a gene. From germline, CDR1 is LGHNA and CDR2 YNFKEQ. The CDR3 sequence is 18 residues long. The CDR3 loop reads CASSQDGTSGDGTGELFF. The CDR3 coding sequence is TGTGCCAGCAGCCAAGATGGGACTAGCGGGGATGGCACCGGGGAGCTGTTTTTT.